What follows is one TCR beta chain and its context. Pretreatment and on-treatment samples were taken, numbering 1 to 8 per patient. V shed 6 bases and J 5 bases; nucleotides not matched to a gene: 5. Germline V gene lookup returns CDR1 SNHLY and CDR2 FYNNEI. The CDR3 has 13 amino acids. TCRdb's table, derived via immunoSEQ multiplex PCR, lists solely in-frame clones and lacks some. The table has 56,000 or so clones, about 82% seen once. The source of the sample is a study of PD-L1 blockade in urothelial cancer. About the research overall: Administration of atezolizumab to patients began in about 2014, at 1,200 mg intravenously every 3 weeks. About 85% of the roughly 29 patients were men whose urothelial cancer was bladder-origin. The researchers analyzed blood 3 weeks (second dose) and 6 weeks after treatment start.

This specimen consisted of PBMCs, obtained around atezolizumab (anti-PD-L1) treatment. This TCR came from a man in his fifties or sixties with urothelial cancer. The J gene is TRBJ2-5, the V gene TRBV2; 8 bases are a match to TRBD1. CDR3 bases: TGTGCCAGCAGGACAGGGGATCGGGAGACCCAGTACTTC. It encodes CASRTGDRETQYF.